This TCR beta chain was identified in a study of T cells in Graves' hyperthyroidism and ophthalmopathy (dated by TCRdb to between 2018 and 2021). Regarding the complete study: Peripheral blood was collected at initial diagnosis, before any treatment. To identify distinguishing TCR V-J signatures, a discovery cohort of about a hundred patients was used, comprising 43 with Graves' ophthalmopathy and 57 with stable Graves' hyperthyroidism. Prospective prediction of ophthalmopathy was tested in an independent validation cohort consisting of fewer than 20 hyperthyroidism patients and over 15 patients who later progressed to ophthalmopathy. For training and testing, the roughly 93 patients in the discovery cohort were randomly divided in a 7:3 ratio. In addition, the study compared T-cell repertoires in thyroid tissue and in blood from over 5 Graves' hyperthyroidism patients. Once sampling was done, hyperthyroidism patients were given methimazole at a starting dose of 30 mg daily, whereas ophthalmopathy patients were given high-dose intravenous methylprednisolone. TCR Vbeta CDR3 sequencing of 140 or so peripheral blood samples (under 45 ophthalmopathy, 75 hyperthyroidism and roughly 17 progressor patients) is reported in the paper.

The table lists this clonotype with many counts. It lacks a known antigen. There are no base qualities to consult, and no much larger clone falls within one base. Overall study results and their limits: Blood samples also contained most of the expanded thyroid clonotypes (frequency above 0.001), which suggests that blood repertoires may reflect thyroid immune responses. No statistical method was used to set the sample size in advance, and investigators knew the group allocation. A 13 V-J signature model separated ophthalmopathy from stable hyperthyroidism, with over 85% sensitivity and about 81% specificity in cross-validation and 80%/75% in testing. In validation, the model predicted progression to ophthalmopathy with approximately 71% sensitivity and 72.22% specificity, a median of about six months before onset.

Amplification of TCR beta CDR3 regions was carried out from RNA transcripts. The first round of RT-PCR for the TCR CDR3 was performed with the HTBI primer set and the Qiagen OneStep RT-PCR kit. The libraries were constructed in a second round of multiplex PCR and then size-selected and purified. The libraries were sequenced on an Illumina HiSeq2000 using paired-end 100 bp reads. In the source study's methods: SOAPnuke was used to process the raw data, throwing out any read that contained adapters or uncalled bases, had a mean Phred below 15, or lacked an exact constant-primer or identifier match. High-quality paired reads were merged using COPE v1.2.5, and each unique nucleotide sequence was defined as a clonotype. Clonotypes were aligned to IMGT TRBV, TRBD and TRBJ reference segments using MiTCR v1.1. Only V-J combinations with frequency above 0.0001, covering 99% to 99.2% of repertoires, were analysed. A TCS score was defined as the ratio of F50 (clonal expansion) to E x V (chaos), with BLOSUM62-based TCRdist applied between CDR3 peptides within each V-J. Welch's t-statistics and random forest reduced approximately 520 V-J features to 10 to 15, which were used in a naive Bayes classifier (R e1071). TCRdb trimmed public reads at Q25 via fastp, called clones via MiXCR and kept in-frame beta chains. Rows with one shared CDR3 protein collapse into an entry with the most common genes and DNA. Here the V and J calls rest on TCRdb's processing, not on the authors' analysis. The sample yields about 290,000 distinct CDR3 sequences; 13% were counted once. The ten largest account for 7.8% of the sample.

Hyperthyroidism patients were newly diagnosed, with disease duration under 2 months, and aged 18 to 65 years. The study excluded patients with uncontrolled infections, other autoimmune diseases, pregnancy or lactation. Diagnoses relied on clinical symptoms, serum thyroxine and TRAb, thyroid ultrasound and orbital computed tomography. For progressor patients, blood was drawn at the first diagnosis of hyperthyroidism, before any ophthalmopathy symptoms had appeared. PBMCs were isolated from roughly 10 ml of fresh peripheral blood by Ficoll-Paque density gradient centrifugation. Progressor patients were initially diagnosed with Graves' hyperthyroidism and developed ophthalmopathy during follow-up. Total RNA was extracted using Trizol reagent, and RNA quality was assessed on an Agilent 2100 Bioanalyzer. The sequenced sample consisted of blood. This TCR came from a woman aged 30 to 39 with Graves' hyperthyroidism that later progressed to Graves' ophthalmopathy.

The CDR3 sequence is CSVEGLLNTEAFF. The DNA sequence reads TGCAGCGTTGAGGGGTTATTGAACACTGAAGCTTTCTTT. The sequence joins TRBV29-1 to TRBJ1-1; no confident D gene assignment can be made. Relative to germline, V is 3 bases shorter and J is 0 bases shorter, with 8 bases between their ends. The CDR3 spans 13 residues, from the cysteine through the phenylalanine. Left in the record is the CDR3 DNA by itself, 39 bases read in frame from the first base. Based on the germline V gene, the CDR1 and CDR2 sequences are SQVTM and ANQGSEA.